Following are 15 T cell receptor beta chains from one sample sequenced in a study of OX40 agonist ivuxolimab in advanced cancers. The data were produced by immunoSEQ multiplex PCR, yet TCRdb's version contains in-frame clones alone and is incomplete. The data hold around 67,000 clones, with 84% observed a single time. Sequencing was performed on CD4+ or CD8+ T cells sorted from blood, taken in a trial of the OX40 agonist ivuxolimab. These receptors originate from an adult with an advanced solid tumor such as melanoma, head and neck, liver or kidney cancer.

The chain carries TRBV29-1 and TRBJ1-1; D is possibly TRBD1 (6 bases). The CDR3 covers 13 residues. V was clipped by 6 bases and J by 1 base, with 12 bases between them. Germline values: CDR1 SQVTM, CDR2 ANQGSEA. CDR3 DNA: TGCAGCGTGGCCTCAGGGGCGAACACTGAAGCTTTCTTT. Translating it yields CSVASGANTEAFF.

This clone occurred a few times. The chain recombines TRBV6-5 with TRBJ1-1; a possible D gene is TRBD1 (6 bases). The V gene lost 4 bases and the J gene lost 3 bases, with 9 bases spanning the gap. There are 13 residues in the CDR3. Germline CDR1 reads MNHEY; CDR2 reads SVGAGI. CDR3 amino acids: CASSSYRDTEAFF. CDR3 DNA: TGTGCCAGCAGTTCATACAGGGACACTGAAGCTTTCTTT.

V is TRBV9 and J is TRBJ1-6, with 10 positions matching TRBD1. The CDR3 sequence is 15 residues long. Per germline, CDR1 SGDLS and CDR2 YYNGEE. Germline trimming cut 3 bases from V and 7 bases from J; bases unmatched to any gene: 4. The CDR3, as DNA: TGTGCCAGCAGCGGCCTGGGACAGGGGAATTCACCCCTCCACTTT. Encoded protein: CASSGLGQGNSPLHF.

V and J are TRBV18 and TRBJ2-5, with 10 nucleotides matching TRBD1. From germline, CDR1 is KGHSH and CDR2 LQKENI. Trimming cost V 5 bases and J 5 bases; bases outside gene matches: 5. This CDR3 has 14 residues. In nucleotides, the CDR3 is TGTGCCAGCTCAATGACAGGGGGCAAGGAGACCCAGTACTTC. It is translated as CASSMTGGKETQYF.

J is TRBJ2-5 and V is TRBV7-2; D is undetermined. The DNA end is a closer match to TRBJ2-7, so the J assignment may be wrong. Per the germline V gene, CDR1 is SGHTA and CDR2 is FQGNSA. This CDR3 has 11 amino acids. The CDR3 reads CASSAAYEQYF. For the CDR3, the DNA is TGTGCCAGCAGCGCCGCCTACGAGCAGTACTTC.

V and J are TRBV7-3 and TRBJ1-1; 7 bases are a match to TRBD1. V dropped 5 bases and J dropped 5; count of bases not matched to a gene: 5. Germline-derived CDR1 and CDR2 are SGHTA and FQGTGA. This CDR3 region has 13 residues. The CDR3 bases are TGTGCCAGCAGCCAGGGACAGAGAACTGAAGCTTTCTTT. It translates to CASSQGQRTEAFF.

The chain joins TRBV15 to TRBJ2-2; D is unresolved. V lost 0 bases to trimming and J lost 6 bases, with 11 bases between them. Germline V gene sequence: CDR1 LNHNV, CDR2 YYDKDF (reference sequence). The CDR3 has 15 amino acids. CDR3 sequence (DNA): TGTGCCACCAGCAGAGAAGCAACCTTCGCCGGGGAGCTGTTTTTT. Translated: CATSREATFAGELFF.

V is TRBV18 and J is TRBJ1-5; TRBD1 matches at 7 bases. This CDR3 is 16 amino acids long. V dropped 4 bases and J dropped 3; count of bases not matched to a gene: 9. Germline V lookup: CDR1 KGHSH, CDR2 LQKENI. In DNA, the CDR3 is TGTGCCAGCTCACGGGAAGGGGGCGCGTACAATCAGCCCCAGCATTTT. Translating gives CASSREGGAYNQPQHF.

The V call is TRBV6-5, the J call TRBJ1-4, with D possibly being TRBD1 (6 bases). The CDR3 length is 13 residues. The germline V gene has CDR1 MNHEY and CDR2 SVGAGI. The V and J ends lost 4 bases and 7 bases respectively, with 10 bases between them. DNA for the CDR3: TGTGCCAGCAGTTCCAAGGGGGGTGAAAAACTGTTTTTT. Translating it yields CASSSKGGEKLFF.

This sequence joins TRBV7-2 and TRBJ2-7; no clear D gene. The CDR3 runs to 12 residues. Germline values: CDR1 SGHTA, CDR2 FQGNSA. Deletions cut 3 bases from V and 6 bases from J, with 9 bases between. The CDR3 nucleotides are TGTGCCAGCAGCTTCCCCCTAGGCGAGCAGTACTTC. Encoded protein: CASSFPLGEQYF.

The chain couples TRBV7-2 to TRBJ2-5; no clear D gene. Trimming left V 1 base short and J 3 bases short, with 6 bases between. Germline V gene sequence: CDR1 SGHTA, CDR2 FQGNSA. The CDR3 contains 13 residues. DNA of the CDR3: TGTGCCAGCAGCTTAGAAAGGGAAGAGACCCAGTACTTC. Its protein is CASSLEREETQYF. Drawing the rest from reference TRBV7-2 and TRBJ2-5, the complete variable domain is GAGVSQSPSNKVTEKGKDVELRCDPISGHTALYWYRQSLGQGLEFLIYFQGNSAPDKSGLPSDRFSAERTGGSVSTLTIQRTQQEDSAVYLCASSLEREETQYFGPGTRLLVL.

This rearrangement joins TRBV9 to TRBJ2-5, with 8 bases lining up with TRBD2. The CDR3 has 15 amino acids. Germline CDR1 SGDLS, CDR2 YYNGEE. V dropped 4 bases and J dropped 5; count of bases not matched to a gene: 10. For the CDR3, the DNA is TGTGCCAGCAGCCCCCGCCGGGGGGGCGCGGAGACCCAGTACTTC. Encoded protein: CASSPRRGGAETQYF.

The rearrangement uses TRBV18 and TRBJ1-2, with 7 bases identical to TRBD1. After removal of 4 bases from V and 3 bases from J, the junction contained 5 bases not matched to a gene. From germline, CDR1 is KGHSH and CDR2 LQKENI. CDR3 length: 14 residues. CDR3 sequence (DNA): TGTGCCAGCTCACAGAGACAGGGCGACTATGGCTACACCTTC. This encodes CASSQRQGDYGYTF.

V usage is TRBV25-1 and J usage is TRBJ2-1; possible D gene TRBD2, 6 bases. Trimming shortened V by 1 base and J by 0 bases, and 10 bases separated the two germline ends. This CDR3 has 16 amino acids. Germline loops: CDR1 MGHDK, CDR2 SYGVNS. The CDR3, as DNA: TGTGCCAGCAGTGAATCACGGGGGAGCTCCTACAATGAGCAGTTCTTC. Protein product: CASSESRGSSYNEQFF.

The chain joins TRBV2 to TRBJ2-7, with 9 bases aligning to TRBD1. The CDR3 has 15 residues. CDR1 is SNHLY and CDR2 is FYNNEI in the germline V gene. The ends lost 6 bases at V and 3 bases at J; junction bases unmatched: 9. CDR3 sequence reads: CASRVGQGAIYEQYF. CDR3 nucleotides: TGTGCCAGCAGGGTGGGACAGGGCGCTATCTACGAGCAGTACTTC.